One sample yielded the 21 T cell receptor beta chains listed below, sequenced in a study of CD8 T cells in Susac syndrome. An amount of RNA that ranged from roughly 0.5 to 1 ug was reverse transcribed with random hexamers. TCRdb analysed the immunoSEQ multiplex PCR reads with MiXCR anew, one entry per CDR3 protein. The repertoire holds 120,000 to 150,000 distinct CDR3 sequences, with approximately 95% as singletons. The sequencing sample was made of CD4+ T cells from PBMCs. The receptors were gathered from a human donor with multiple sclerosis.

V usage is TRBV29-1 and J usage is TRBJ2-3; tentatively, D is TRBD2 (5 bases). With 8 bases removed from V and 4 bases from J, the gap between germline ends came to 16 bases. Germline lookup yields CDR1 SQVTM and CDR2 ANQGSEA. The length of the CDR3 is 13 residues. CDR3 sequence (DNA): TGCAGCCTCACGCACCTAGCCGCAGATACGCAGTATTTT. Amino acids: CSLTHLAADTQYF.

The V and J genes are TRBV3-1 and TRBJ1-2; D gene ambiguous. This CDR3 spans 12 amino acids. From germline, CDR1 is LGHDT and CDR2 YNNKEL (reference sequence). V lost 0 bases to trimming and J lost 4 bases, with 3 bases between them. CDR3: CASSQDSYGYTF. Here the CDR3 DNA reads TGTGCCAGCAGCCAAGATAGCTATGGCTACACCTTC.

The chain is built from TRBV28 and TRBJ2-7, with 7 positions matching TRBD1. J gave up 0 bases and V 6 bases, and 8 bases lay outside the gene matches. Per the germline V gene, CDR1 is MDHEN and CDR2 is SYDVKM. CDR3 length: 15 amino acids. The CDR3 coding sequence is TGTGCCAGCAGAGCCTGGGACAGCAGCTCCTACGAGCAGTACTTC. This encodes CASRAWDSSSYEQYF. The full variable domain, its missing parts supplied by reference TRBV28 and TRBJ2-7, is DVKVTQSSRYLVKRTGEKVFLECVQDMDHENMFWYRQDPGLGLRLIYFSYDVKMKEKGDIPEGYSVSREKKERFSLILESASTNQTSMYLCASRAWDSSSYEQYFGPGTRLTVT.

This chain links TRBV9 with TRBJ1-2; the match to TRBD1 covers 12 bases. This CDR3 comprises 18 residues. Germline assignment: CDR1 SGDLS and CDR2 YYNGEE. With V trimmed by 4 bases and J by 3 bases, 13 bases remained unmatched. DNA for the CDR3: TGTGCCAGCAGCCCTTGGGGGACAGGGGGCGACCTATACTATGGCTACACCTTC. Translated, it gives CASSPWGTGGDLYYGYTF.

This chain links TRBV6-4 with TRBJ2-1, with D hard to call. Germline CDR1 is MRHNA and CDR2 is SNTAGT. This CDR3 is 13 amino acids long. V was clipped by 4 bases and J by 4 bases, with 8 bases between them. CDR3 in DNA: TGTGCCAGCAGTGTTGCGGTTTACAATGAGCAGTTCTTC. It is translated as CASSVAVYNEQFF.

The chain carries TRBV28 and TRBJ2-7; possible D gene TRBD1, 6 bases. The CDR3 has 14 amino acids. V was clipped by 4 bases and J by 3 bases, with 13 bases between them. Per germline, CDR1 MDHEN and CDR2 SYDVKM. DNA of the CDR3: TGTGCCAGCAGTTCCAGACAGGACCACTACGAGCAGTACTTC. It encodes CASSSRQDHYEQYF. Using reference TRBV28 and TRBJ2-7 for the parts outside the CDR3, the full variable domain is DVKVTQSSRYLVKRTGEKVFLECVQDMDHENMFWYRQDPGLGLRLIYFSYDVKMKEKGDIPEGYSVSREKKERFSLILESASTNQTSMYLCASSSRQDHYEQYFGPGTRLTVT.

This clonotype was seen a single time. The V and J genes are TRBV12-3 or TRBV12-4 and TRBJ1-6; 9 bases are a match to TRBD1. This CDR3 is built from 15 residues. Germline trimming cut 3 bases from V and 6 bases from J; bases unmatched to any gene: 3. The DNA of the CDR3 is TGTGCCAGCAGTTTCACGGGACAGGGTAATTCACCCCTCCACTTT. This gives the protein CASSFTGQGNSPLHF.

The chain joins TRBV28 to TRBJ2-7, with D perhaps matching TRBD1 (5 bases). V was clipped by 6 bases and J by 6 bases, with 18 bases between them. This CDR3 contains 14 residues. Germline values: CDR1 MDHEN, CDR2 SYDVKM. CDR3 coding DNA: TGTGCCAGCAGCCCCCCGCAGGGTGGCCTCGAGCAGTACTTC. This encodes CASSPPQGGLEQYF.

This sequence joins TRBV2 and TRBJ1-2; D is unresolved. The CDR3 spans 10 residues. Germline CDR1 and CDR2: SNHLY and FYNNEI. V was cut by 4 bases and J by 4 bases, with 1 base left in between. As DNA, the CDR3 is TGTGCCAGCAGTGTCTATGGCTACACCTTC. Protein sequence: CASSVYGYTF.

The gene calls are TRBV7-2 and TRBJ2-5; possibly TRBD2 for D (7 bases). With 4 bases removed from V and 1 base from J, the gap between germline ends came to 19 bases. The CDR3 contains 17 residues. Per the germline V gene, CDR1 is SGHTA and CDR2 is FQGNSA. The CDR3 sequence: CASSYGLRGGPQETQYF. Written as DNA, the CDR3 is TGTGCCAGCAGCTACGGCCTTCGCGGGGGCCCCCAAGAGACCCAGTACTTC.

This chain uses TRBV12-3 or TRBV12-4 with TRBJ1-2, with D maybe TRBD1 (5 bases). V gave up 2 bases and J gave up 4 bases, with 11 bases separating them. The CDR3 consists of 14 residues. CDR3 protein: CASSLRDLVYGYTF. The CDR3 DNA sequence: TGTGCCAGCAGTTTACGGGACCTGGTCTATGGCTACACCTTC.

The chain combines TRBV20-1 with TRBJ2-2; TRBD1 is a possible D gene (6 bases). Trimming took 1 base from V and 4 from J, leaving 10 bases between them. The CDR3 spans 14 residues. Germline V gene sequence: CDR1 DFQATT, CDR2 SNEGSKA (reference sequence). The CDR3: CSARGQAITGELFF. As DNA, the CDR3 is TGCAGTGCTAGAGGACAGGCCATCACCGGGGAGCTGTTTTTT.

The V call is TRBV9, the J call TRBJ2-5, with no clear D. Germline V CDR1 and CDR2: SGDLS, YYNGEE. The CDR3 is 14 residues long. Trimming removed 0 bases from V and 4 bases from J, with 10 bases in between. The CDR3 DNA reads as TGTGCCAGCAGCGTAGGTTCACAATTAGAGACCCAGTACTTC. Translated, it gives CASSVGSQLETQYF.

The V and J genes are TRBV29-1 and TRBJ2-7; D possibly uses TRBD1 or TRBD2 (5 bases each). Trimming removed 4 bases at V and 4 bases at J, with 14 bases between. This CDR3 spans 13 amino acids. Per the germline V gene, CDR1 is SQVTM and CDR2 is ANQGSEA. The CDR3 coding sequence is TGCAGCGTTGCCTCTAGGGGAGTGTACGAGCAGTACTTC. It specifies CSVASRGVYEQYF.

Regarding this clonotype: A junction end diverges from the germline sequence, so it may reflect a read error. The gene calls are TRBV29-1 and TRBJ2-1; perhaps TRBD2 as D (7 bases). This CDR3 region has 13 residues. Germline assignment: CDR1 SQVTM and CDR2 ANQGSEA. CDR3 coding DNA: TGCAACGTTGACAGGCGGGGGAGGAATGAGCAGTTCTTC. Encoded protein: CNVDRRGRNEQFF.

The chain carries TRBV9 and TRBJ2-1; the match to TRBD1 covers 7 bases. V lost 0 bases to trimming and J lost 5 bases; unmatched junction nucleotides: 5. Germline V gene sequence: CDR1 SGDLS, CDR2 YYNGEE. The CDR3 has 15 residues. The DNA of the CDR3 is TGTGCCAGCAGCGTAGGAGGACAGGAACACAATGAGCAGTTCTTC. Translated, it gives CASSVGGQEHNEQFF.

This clonotype is a singleton in its sample. The chain has TRBV15 and TRBJ2-7, with D uncertain. CDR1 and CDR2 (germline): LNHNV, YYDKDF (reference sequence). This CDR3 comprises 13 residues. The germline V and J ends were trimmed by 0 bases and 3 bases, with 6 bases remaining between them. CDR3 protein: CATSRELSYEQYF. Here the CDR3 DNA reads TGTGCCACCAGCAGAGAACTGAGCTACGAGCAGTACTTC.

CDR3 amino acids: CSVRSGTVEAFF. The CDR3 region has the DNA TGCAGCGTAAGATCCGGGACAGTTGAAGCTTTCTTT. The chain carries TRBV29-1 and TRBJ1-1, with TRBD1 matching 7 bases. V shed 6 bases and J 7 bases; nucleotides not matched to a gene: 8. Germline loops: CDR1 SQVTM, CDR2 ANQGSEA. The CDR3 is 12 amino acids.

The chain joins TRBV20-1 to TRBJ1-2; D not certain. The germline CDR1 and CDR2 sequences are DFQATT and SNEGSKA (reference sequence). Trimming took off 1 base at V and 8 bases at J, with 5 bases between the two ends. The CDR3 is 10 amino acids. The CDR3 DNA is TGCAGTGCTAGAGCGGGAGGCTACACCTTC. This encodes CSARAGGYTF.

The gene calls are TRBV27 and TRBJ2-7; D gene uncertain. The germline CDR1 and CDR2 sequences are MNHEY and SMNVEV (reference sequence). V was clipped by 6 bases and J by 2 bases, with 14 bases between them. This CDR3 contains 14 residues. The CDR3 sequence is CASRLDWTAYEQYF. Here the CDR3 DNA reads TGTGCCAGCAGGCTAGACTGGACGGCCTACGAGCAGTACTTC.

The V call is TRBV29-1, the J call TRBJ2-2, with D possibly TRBD1 on 6 matching bases. The V gene's germline CDR1 is SQVTM and CDR2 ANQGSEA. The CDR3 has 14 amino acids. V lost 4 bases and J 2 bases, leaving 11 bases between the germline ends. For the CDR3, the DNA is TGCAGCGTTGTTGGACAGCTTAACACCGGGGAGCTGTTTTTT. It yields the protein CSVVGQLNTGELFF.